Sequencing of this TCR beta chain was carried out in a study of circulating CD8 cells and anti-PD-1 response in melanoma. As for the study in general: Of roughly 13 patients, seven got anti-PD-1 first and six had prior therapy.

From live CD3+CD8+TCRalphabeta+ cells, four PD-1 and/or TIGIT subsets were sorted. Using about 15 ng of total RNA, TCR libraries were made with the QIAseq Immune Repertoire TCR panel. TCRdb used MiXCR to reprocess the reads, holding one entry per CDR3 protein. The sample has 600 to 750 distinct CDR3 sequences, 6.5% to 8% seen once. By sample share, this clonotype is medium-sized. The CDR3 length is 15 residues. Trimming removed 2 bases from V and 3 bases from J, with 11 bases in between. CDR1 is MDHEN, CDR2 SYDVKM, per germline. This receptor was obtained from a human donor with melanoma. Material: CD8+ T cells from PBMCs, obtained at baseline or after one month of anti-PD-1 therapy (not recorded which). The chain has TRBV28 and TRBJ2-1; D possibly corresponds to TRBD1 (6 bases). The CDR3: CASSLGQRNYNEQFF. In DNA, the CDR3 is TGTGCCAGCAGTTTAGGACAGAGAAACTACAATGAGCAGTTCTTC.